The 24 T cell receptor beta chains in this list originate from one sample, sequenced in a study of CD4 T cells in relation to SARS-CoV-2 and coronaviruses. The unexposed donors gave CD4+ T cells in about 2011-2018, prior to COVID-19. Isolation of CD4+ T cells took place after around 11 days in culture. Libraries were prepared by immunoSEQ multiplex PCR; TCRdb keeps only in-frame clonotypes and omits some of them. The profile shows about 24,000 clones, roughly 70% of them singletons. These receptors have no identified antigens. Specimen: CD4+ T cells from PBMCs, cultured in vitro. All receptors derive from a human donor in good health.

V usage is TRBV12-3 or TRBV12-4 and J usage is TRBJ1-1; D remains unclear. Trimming took off 7 bases at V and 1 base at J, with 10 bases between the two ends. The CDR3 extends over 13 amino acids. The CDR3 region is CASNKHPNTEAFF. CDR3 bases: TGTGCCAGCAATAAACACCCGAACACTGAAGCTTTCTTT.

This clone was seen more than once but under ten times. This chain uses TRBV28 with TRBJ2-7; tentatively, D is TRBD1 (6 bases). The CDR3 runs 12 residues. V was trimmed by 6 bases and J by 3 bases, leaving 9 bases between them. Germline loops: CDR1 MDHEN, CDR2 SYDVKM. CDR3 DNA: TGTGCCAGCAGGAAGACAGGCTACGAGCAGTACTTC. Translated, it gives CASRKTGYEQYF.

The chain recombines TRBV5-1 with TRBJ2-2, with 7 bases identical to TRBD2. V trimming: 4 bases; J trimming: 5 bases; junction bases outside the gene matches: 11. This CDR3 spans 16 amino acids. Germline assignment: CDR1 SGHRS and CDR2 YFSETQ. CDR3 nucleotides: TGCGCCAGCAGCCAGGAGGGACTACGCCGTACCGGGGAGCTGTTTTTT. It specifies CASSQEGLRRTGELFF.

This clone was detected only once. The chain recombines TRBV7-9 with TRBJ1-2; no firm D call. The germline V and J ends were trimmed by 3 bases and 0 bases, with 8 bases remaining between them. From germline, CDR1 is SEHNR and CDR2 FQNEAQ (reference sequence). The CDR3 is 14 amino acids. CDR3 region: CASSFQASNYGYTF. The CDR3 DNA reads as TGTGCCAGCAGCTTCCAGGCCTCTAACTATGGCTACACCTTC.

This chain links TRBV28 with TRBJ2-7; 10 bases agree with TRBD2. CDR3 size: 16 residues. The trim removed 2 bases at V and 3 bases at J, leaving 7 bases unmatched. Germline V gene sequence: CDR1 MDHEN, CDR2 SYDVKM. The CDR3 spells CASSLRPSGSVYEQYF. In nucleotides, the CDR3 is TGTGCCAGCAGTTTACGGCCTAGCGGGAGTGTCTACGAGCAGTACTTC.

This chain uses TRBV19 with TRBJ2-7, with 7 nucleotides matching TRBD1. V was pared by 4 bases and J by 7 bases, with 4 bases of the junction left unmatched. CDR1 and CDR2 (germline): LNHDA, SQIVND (reference sequence). The CDR3 contains 12 residues. CDR3 sequence reads: CASSKGAREQYF. DNA of the CDR3: TGTGCCAGTAGTAAGGGGGCTCGGGAGCAGTACTTC.

The chain is built from TRBV4-2 and TRBJ2-6; D not certain. CDR3 length: 15 amino acids. Trimming left V 4 bases short and J 0 bases short, with 7 bases between. Germline assignment: CDR1 LGHNA and CDR2 YNFKEQ. Written as DNA, the CDR3 is TGTGCCAGCAGCCCAAGACACTCTGGGGCCAACGTCCTGACTTTC. This encodes CASSPRHSGANVLTF.

The chain combines TRBV4-1 with TRBJ1-1, with 8 bases aligning to TRBD1. The CDR3 sequence is 16 residues long. V was clipped by 3 bases and J by 0 bases; unmatched bases: 6. The germline CDR1 and CDR2 sequences are MGHRA and YSYEKL. CDR3: CASSHRQGNMNTEAFF. The CDR3 DNA is TGCGCCAGCAGCCACCGACAGGGGAACATGAACACTGAAGCTTTCTTT.

The chain recombines TRBV7-9 with TRBJ1-5, with TRBD1 identical over 7 bases. The germline V gene encodes CDR1 SEHNR and CDR2 FQNEAQ (reference sequence). V lost 8 bases to trimming and J lost 5 bases; unmatched junction nucleotides: 6. The CDR3 runs to 13 residues. Here the CDR3 DNA reads TGTGCCAGCGGGGGGAGGGGGCATCAGCCCCAGCATTTT. Its protein is CASGGRGHQPQHF.

This clone was counted a single time. V and J are TRBV5-1 and TRBJ2-5; TRBD1 matches at 8 bases. This CDR3 spans 16 amino acids. Germline CDR1 SGHRS, CDR2 YFSETQ. The trim removed 4 bases at V and 5 bases at J, leaving 13 bases unmatched. The CDR3 protein is CASSMTGDTTTETQYF. CDR3 in DNA: TGCGCCAGCAGCATGACAGGGGACACGACCACGGAGACCCAGTACTTC.

The chain recombines TRBV19 with TRBJ2-5; D assignment may be TRBD1 or TRBD2 (6 bases each). Per the germline V gene, CDR1 is LNHDA and CDR2 is SQIVND (reference sequence). This CDR3 is built from 14 residues. Trimming left V 3 bases short and J 5 bases short, with 13 bases between. The CDR3 nucleotides read TGTGCCAGTAGTATGTCGGGGGCTAGCGAGACCCAGTACTTC. This codes for CASSMSGASETQYF.

The chain couples TRBV5-1 to TRBJ2-5, with D possibly matching TRBD1 (7 bases). This CDR3 is built from 16 residues. The V gene's germline CDR1 is SGHRS and CDR2 YFSETQ. The V and J ends lost 0 bases and 4 bases respectively, with 16 bases between them. CDR3 DNA: TGCGCCAGCAGCTTGGTATTACAGGGGACTTCAGAGACCCAGTACTTC. Residues: CASSLVLQGTSETQYF.

The rearrangement links TRBV12-1 to TRBJ2-7; the table gives TRBD1 as D, unverified against the DNA. TRBV12-1 is marked as a pseudogene. This CDR3 is built from 15 residues. DNA for the CDR3: TGTGCCAGCAGCCCACCGGGACAGAGAACCTACGAGCAGTACTTC. Amino acids: CASSPPGQRTYEQYF.

The CDR3 spells CASSWDSSYNSPLHF. For the CDR3, the DNA is TGCGCCAGCAGCTGGGACAGCTCCTATAATTCACCCCTCCACTTT. This chain uses TRBV5-1 with TRBJ1-6; TRBD1 agrees at 7 bases. The trim removed 3 bases at V and 0 bases at J, leaving 0 bases unmatched. CDR1 SGHRS and CDR2 YFSETQ come from the germline V gene. The CDR3 is made up of 15 amino acids.

This clone occurred a few times. This chain joins TRBV7-3 and TRBJ2-1, with D perhaps being TRBD1 or TRBD2 (5 bases each). CDR1 SGHTA and CDR2 FQGTGA come from the germline V gene. The CDR3 runs to 15 residues. V gave up 2 bases and J gave up 4 bases, with 12 bases separating them. CDR3 nucleotide sequence: TGTGCCAGCAGCTTAGGGACGTACCTATACAATGAGCAGTTCTTC. Translating it yields CASSLGTYLYNEQFF.

The rearrangement uses TRBV11-2 and TRBJ2-4; TRBD2 aligns across 11 bases. The CDR3 covers 19 residues. V trimming: 1 base; J trimming: 1 base; junction bases outside the gene matches: 9. The germline V gene encodes CDR1 SGHAT and CDR2 FQNNGV. As DNA, the CDR3 is TGTGCCAGCAGCTTAGCTAGCGGGAGGTCCCGGGGGGCCAAAAACATTCAGTACTTC. Protein: CASSLASGRSRGAKNIQYF.

This clone is a singleton in its sample. The genes are TRBV11-2 and TRBJ1-1; weak D call: TRBD1 (6 bases). This CDR3 is built from 14 residues. Trimming shortened V by 8 bases and J by 5 bases, and 18 bases separated the two germline ends. The germline gives CDR1 SGHAT, CDR2 FQNNGV. For the CDR3, the DNA is TGTGCCAGCGCACCACAGGGCGGAGGGACTGAAGCTTTCTTT. Residues: CASAPQGGGTEAFF.

The V and J genes are TRBV18 and TRBJ2-7; D is tentatively TRBD1 or TRBD2 (5 bases each). V dropped 3 bases and J dropped 5 bases, with 17 bases sitting between them. Germline CDR1 reads KGHSH; CDR2 reads LQKENI. The CDR3 is 15 amino acids. In nucleotides, the CDR3 is TGTGCCAGCTCACCGTTTCATGCCAGGGACCACGAGCAGTACTTC. This encodes CASSPFHARDHEQYF. The full variable domain, its missing parts supplied by reference TRBV18 and TRBJ2-7, is NAGVMQNPRHLVRRRGQEARLRCSPMKGHSHVYWYRQLPEEGLKFMVYLQKENIIDESGMPKERFSAEFPKEGPSILRIQQVVRGDSAAYFCASSPFHARDHEQYFGPGTRLTVT.

This clone was seen a handful of times. The V gene is TRBV5-4, the J gene TRBJ1-3; D is unclear. The V end lost 0 bases, the J end lost 2 bases, and 9 bases lay between the germline ends. The length of the CDR3 is 15 residues. Germline V lookup: CDR1 SGHNT, CDR2 YYREEE (reference sequence). As DNA, the CDR3 is TGTGCCAGCAGCTTGGATGCGGACCCTGGAAACACCATATATTTT. It is translated as CASSLDADPGNTIYF. Filled out from reference TRBV5-4 and TRBJ1-3, the complete variable domain reads ETGVTQSPTHLIKTRGQQVTLRCSSQSGHNTVSWYQQALGQGPQFIFQYYREEENGRGNFPPRFSGLQFPNYSSELNVNALELDDSALYLCASSLDADPGNTIYFGEGSWLTVV.

The rearrangement joins TRBV9 to TRBJ1-2; D not resolved. Germline V lookup: CDR1 SGDLS, CDR2 YYNGEE. V was trimmed by 4 bases and J by 4 bases, leaving 17 bases between them. There are 15 residues in the CDR3. In DNA form, the CDR3 reads TGTGCCAGCAGCCCTCCTGTCGGGCAGACCTATGGCTACACCTTC. This translates into CASSPPVGQTYGYTF.

This clone has a single count. The chain uses TRBV19 and TRBJ2-1; 7 positions agree with TRBD2. This CDR3 is 14 amino acids long. CDR1 is LNHDA, CDR2 SQIVND, per germline (reference sequence). V lost 0 bases to trimming and J lost 14 bases; unmatched junction nucleotides: 10. The CDR3 sequence is CASSIDVYTGGEFF. CDR3 coding DNA: TGTGCCAGTAGTATAGATGTTTACACGGGAGGAGAGTTCTTC.

This clone was observed a few times. The CDR3 loop reads CASGLFRTNRPYEQYF. The DNA of the CDR3 is TGTGCTAGTGGTTTGTTTCGGACAAACCGTCCCTACGAGCAGTACTTC. The V call is TRBV12-5, the J call TRBJ2-7; tentatively, D is TRBD1 (5 bases). CDR3 length: 16 residues. Trimming stripped 2 bases from V and 2 bases from J, with 16 bases between. The germline V gene encodes CDR1 LGHNT and CDR2 FRNRAP.

This clone has only one observation. The chain uses TRBV19 and TRBJ1-2, with 8 bases matching TRBD1. The CDR3 runs to 13 residues. Germline V gives CDR1 LNHDA, CDR2 SQIVND (reference sequence). Trimming took 4 bases from V and 7 from J; bases not matched to a gene: 5. CDR3 in amino acids: CASSTPGGLGYTF. CDR3 DNA: TGTGCCAGTAGTACCCCAGGGGGCCTTGGCTACACCTTC.

This clone was picked up a small number of times. The gene calls are TRBV27 and TRBJ1-1; a weak D match, TRBD1 (5 bases). The CDR3 is 13 amino acids. Per the germline V gene, CDR1 is MNHEY and CDR2 is SMNVEV (reference sequence). V lost 8 bases, J lost 2 bases, and 12 bases lay in between. CDR3 bases: TGTGCCAGCGGGGGTTTTCTAAACACTGAAGCTTTCTTT. Translating it yields CASGGFLNTEAFF.